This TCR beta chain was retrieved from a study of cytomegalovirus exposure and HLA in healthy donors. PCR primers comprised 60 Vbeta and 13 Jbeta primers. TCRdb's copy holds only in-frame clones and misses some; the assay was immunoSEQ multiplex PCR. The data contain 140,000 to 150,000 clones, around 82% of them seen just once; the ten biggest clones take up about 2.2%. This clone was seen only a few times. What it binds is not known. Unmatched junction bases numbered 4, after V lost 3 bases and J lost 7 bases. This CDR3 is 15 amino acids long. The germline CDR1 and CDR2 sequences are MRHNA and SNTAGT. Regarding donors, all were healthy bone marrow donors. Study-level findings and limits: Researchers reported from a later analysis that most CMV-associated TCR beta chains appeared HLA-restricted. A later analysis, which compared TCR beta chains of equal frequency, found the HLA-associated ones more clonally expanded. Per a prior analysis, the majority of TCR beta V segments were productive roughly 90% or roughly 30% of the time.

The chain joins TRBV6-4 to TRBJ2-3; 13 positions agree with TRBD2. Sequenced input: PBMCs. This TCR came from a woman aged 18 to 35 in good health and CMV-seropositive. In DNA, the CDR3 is TGTGCCAGCAGTGATGGGACTAGCGGGGCGAATACGCAGTATTTT. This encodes CASSDGTSGANTQYF.